This TCR beta chain was recorded in a study of human T cells and chemical hapten exposure. Study background: Patients were mainly female, each with alopecia areata, totalis or universalis. The study, taken as a whole, reports: Sensitizing with DPC caused no change in TCRs above 1 in 1000 frequency.

MiXCR, run by TCRdb on the RACE reads, gives a single entry per CDR3 protein. The profile shows fewer than 300,000 distinct CDR3 sequences, about 9% of them singletons. The length of the CDR3 is 19 residues. This clonotype was observed at least ten times. What it binds is unknown. Time point reported: pre-sensitization, week 0. As to treatment: therapeutic diphenylcyclopropenone sensitization with weekly scalp DPC. The source material was whole blood, sampled in connection with sensitization to the hapten diphenylcyclopropenone (DPC). The TCR comes from a middle-aged woman with alopecia areata. Some clones in this sample may be carry-over from other donors' samples. The V gene is TRBV21-1, the J gene TRBJ1-3; the tabulated D call, TRBD1, remains unverified against the DNA. TRBV21-1 is marked as a pseudogene. Here the CDR3 DNA reads TGTGCCAGCAGCAAAGCGCTTTGGGCAGGACAGGGGACCGGAAACACCATATATTTT. Amino acid sequence: CASSKALWAGQGTGNTIYF.